Shown below are 21 T cell receptor beta chains from a single sample sequenced in a study of shared clonotypes between healthy human individuals. The repertoire was sequenced with immunoSEQ multiplex PCR; TCRdb's copy has only in-frame clones and lacks some. Of roughly 2.2 million clones listed, approximately 95% are singletons. Sequenced: naive CD4+ T cells from PBMCs. Documented subset: CD45RA+ positively selected. The receptors stem from a young man in good health. Some clones in this sample may be carry-over from other donors' samples.

This clone showed up just a few times. Other DNA sequences in the sample encode the same CDR3. This chain links TRBV9 with TRBJ1-5; no clear D gene. The CDR3 contains 13 residues. CDR1 and CDR2 (germline): SGDLS, YYNGEE. V shed 0 bases and J shed 3 bases, with 4 bases lying between them. CDR3 residues: CASSVGLNQPQHF. The CDR3 nucleotides are TGTGCCAGCAGCGTAGGGCTCAATCAGCCCCAGCATTTT.

The V and J genes are TRBV7-9 and TRBJ2-7, with 7 positions matching TRBD2. This CDR3 has 18 residues. J lost 7 bases, V lost 2 bases, and 20 bases had no gene match. The V gene's germline CDR1 is SEHNR and CDR2 FQNEAQ (reference sequence). The CDR3 nucleotides are TGTGCCAGCAGCTTACGAGGGACTACCATCGGGGGGACCTCGGAGCAGTACTTC. Encoded protein: CASSLRGTTIGGTSEQYF.

The chain carries TRBV27 and TRBJ2-3; 8 bases are a match to TRBD2. V was clipped by 6 bases and J by 3 bases; unmatched bases: 5. The V gene's germline CDR1 is MNHEY and CDR2 SMNVEV (reference sequence). The CDR3 is 14 residues long. CDR3 protein: CASSRTSLTDTQYF. The CDR3 DNA reads TGTGCCAGCAGCAGGACTAGCTTGACAGATACGCAGTATTTT.

The chain couples TRBV7-2 to TRBJ1-2, with D possibly TRBD1 on 5 matching bases. CDR1 is SGHTA, CDR2 FQGNSA, per germline. This CDR3 contains 14 residues. Trimming took 3 bases from V and 5 from J, leaving 13 bases between them. CDR3 DNA: TGTGCCAGCAGCTTTCACAGGAACCTATATGGCTACACCTTC. Translating it yields CASSFHRNLYGYTF.

The chain uses TRBV15 and TRBJ2-2; tentative D call: TRBD1 (5 bases). There are 18 residues in the CDR3. The germline V gene has CDR1 LNHNV and CDR2 YYDKDF (reference sequence). V lost 0 bases to trimming and J lost 0 bases, with 14 bases between them. For the CDR3, the DNA is TGTGCCACCAGCAGAGATGAAGGACAACCCGCGAACACCGGGGAGCTGTTTTTT. Its translation: CATSRDEGQPANTGELFF.

The chain joins TRBV27 to TRBJ2-3, with 7 bases that match TRBD1. After removal of 4 bases from V and 4 bases from J, the junction contained 11 bases not matched to a gene. The CDR3 extends over 16 amino acids. Per the germline V gene, CDR1 is MNHEY and CDR2 is SMNVEV (reference sequence). CDR3 nucleotides: TGTGCCAGCAGTTCCATACAGGGGCGCGTCTCAGATACGCAGTATTTT. This encodes CASSSIQGRVSDTQYF.

This clone was detected once. V is TRBV5-1 and J is TRBJ2-2, with a weak D call TRBD2 (5 bases). The CDR3 is 15 amino acids. In germline, CDR1 is SGHRS, CDR2 YFSETQ. Trimming shortened V by 0 bases and J by 4 bases, and 10 bases separated the two germline ends. CDR3 residues: CASSLDEGGTGELFF. The CDR3 DNA is TGCGCCAGCAGCTTGGATGAGGGTGGCACCGGGGAGCTGTTTTTT.

This clone was seen a handful of times. Other DNA sequences of this sample code for an identical CDR3. The genes are TRBV4-2 and TRBJ1-5, with D maybe TRBD1 (6 bases). CDR1 LGHNA and CDR2 YNFKEQ come from the germline V gene. The CDR3 sequence is 14 residues long. Deletions cut 1 base from V and 4 bases from J, with 8 bases between. CDR3 region: CASSQVQGNQPQHF. The CDR3, as DNA: TGTGCCAGCAGCCAAGTACAGGGAAATCAGCCCCAGCATTTT.

In regard to this clone: This specimen includes other DNA sequences encoding the same CDR3. The chain uses TRBV5-1 and TRBJ2-2; D unresolved. V was clipped by 0 bases and J by 6 bases, with 9 bases between them. Germline CDR1 and CDR2: SGHRS and YFSETQ. The CDR3 extends over 14 amino acids. The CDR3 protein is CASSLGLVPGELFF. CDR3 coding DNA: TGCGCCAGCAGCTTGGGACTCGTCCCCGGGGAGCTGTTTTTT.

The V gene is TRBV14, the J gene TRBJ2-3; D is perhaps TRBD1 or TRBD2 (5 bases each). The V gene lost 3 bases and the J gene lost 4 bases, with 14 bases spanning the gap. Per the germline V gene, CDR1 is SGHDN and CDR2 is FVKESK. The CDR3 loop spans 15 amino acids. The CDR3 DNA follows: TGTGCCAGCAGCCATTGGGACCGCGAGTCAGATACGCAGTATTTT. Translated, it gives CASSHWDRESDTQYF.

For this clone: The identical CDR3 is also encoded by other nucleotide sequences in the sample. The DNA of the CDR3 is TGTGCCAGCAGTTTAGGGCCGTACAGCAATCAGCCCCAGCATTTT. Translating it yields CASSLGPYSNQPQHF. The chain carries TRBV27 and TRBJ1-5; D is undetermined. The CDR3 runs to 15 residues. Trimming cost V 2 bases and J 1 base, with 9 bases left between them. The germline gives CDR1 MNHEY, CDR2 SMNVEV (reference sequence).

The rearrangement uses TRBV6-5 and TRBJ1-1; D uncertain. The CDR3 has 13 amino acids. Between the trimmed V and J ends, which lost 5 bases and 3 bases, there was a span of 10 bases. Germline V CDR1 and CDR2: MNHEY, SVGAGI. The CDR3 protein is CASSVRRYTEAFF. The CDR3 bases are TGTGCCAGCAGTGTACGACGGTACACTGAAGCTTTCTTT.

The chain uses TRBV5-1 and TRBJ2-3, with D possibly TRBD1 on 5 matching bases. This CDR3 has 14 residues. V dropped 2 bases and J dropped 2 bases, with 9 bases sitting between them. The germline V gene has CDR1 SGHRS and CDR2 YFSETQ. CDR3 residues: CASSFFRVTDTQYF. CDR3 bases: TGCGCCAGCAGCTTTTTCAGGGTCACAGATACGCAGTATTTT.

The V gene is TRBV9, the J gene TRBJ1-3; D unclear. Per germline, CDR1 SGDLS and CDR2 YYNGEE. The V end lost 4 bases, the J end lost 0 bases, and 14 bases lay between the germline ends. This CDR3 comprises 16 residues. CDR3 in DNA: TGTGCCAGCAGCCCCACCACACCTACCTCTGGAAACACCATATATTTT. Translated, it gives CASSPTTPTSGNTIYF.

The chain recombines TRBV30 with TRBJ1-5; D is ambiguous. Germline values: CDR1 GTSNPN, CDR2 SVGIG (reference sequence). V lost 2 bases, J lost 3 bases, and 11 bases lay in between. This CDR3 has 14 amino acids. The CDR3 region has the DNA TGTGCCTGGAGTCAGTCAGGTAACAATCAGCCCCAGCATTTT. Translation gives CAWSQSGNNQPQHF.

The V and J genes are TRBV21-1 and TRBJ2-6; the table's D call, TRBD1, was not checked against the DNA. TRBV21-1 is a pseudogene locus. CDR3 length: 15 amino acids. The CDR3 DNA reads TGTGCCAGCAGCAAAAGGCGCAGGGGCGCCAACGTCCTGACTTTC. Encoded protein: CASSKRRRGANVLTF.

The rearrangement joins TRBV15 to TRBJ1-5, with D hard to call. The V and J ends lost 1 base and 1 base respectively, with 11 bases between them. CDR1 LNHNV and CDR2 YYDKDF come from the germline V gene (reference sequence). CDR3 length: 16 residues. The CDR3 sequence is CATSRGTSGSNQPQHF. The CDR3 DNA reads as TGTGCCACCAGCAGAGGGACCTCGGGCAGCAATCAGCCCCAGCATTTT.

About this clone: This specimen includes other DNA sequences encoding the same CDR3. The chain is built from TRBV5-1 and TRBJ1-2, with TRBD1 identical over 9 bases. V trimming: 4 bases; J trimming: 3 bases; junction bases outside the gene matches: 4. This CDR3 has 14 amino acids. Germline V gives CDR1 SGHRS, CDR2 YFSETQ. For the CDR3, the DNA is TGCGCCAGCAGCCTTGGGGACAGGGACTATGGCTACACCTTC. Amino acid sequence: CASSLGDRDYGYTF.

The chain is built from TRBV6-5 and TRBJ2-3; 7 bases agree with TRBD2. The junction had 1 base not matched to a gene; V was cut back by 8 bases and J by 2 bases. The germline V gene has CDR1 MNHEY and CDR2 SVGAGI. CDR3 length: 12 amino acids. As DNA, the CDR3 is TGTGCCAGCGGGGGGGTCACAGATACGCAGTATTTT. This sequence encodes CASGGVTDTQYF.

The J gene is TRBJ2-3, the V gene TRBV6-5; D remains ambiguous. Trimming took 10 bases from V and 3 from J, leaving 8 bases between them. The CDR3 totals 11 residues. The V gene's germline CDR1 is MNHEY and CDR2 SVGAGI. The CDR3 protein is CATQITDTQYF. The DNA of the CDR3 is TGTGCCACACAAATTACAGATACGCAGTATTTT.

Notes on this clone: No DNA is shown, since the ends of the CDR3 on it are uncertain; the CDR3 is the one TCRdb lists. The chain is built from TRBV21-1 and TRBJ1-2; the table calls TRBD1, which could not be checked here. TRBV21-1 is assigned pseudogene status. The CDR3 sequence runs 14 residues, both termini included. Here the CDR3 reads CASSNRDNYYGCTF.